These 21 T cell receptor beta chains were all obtained from the same sample, sequenced in a study of HIV-infected patients and healthy controls (dated by TCRdb to between 2014 and 2016). After antiretroviral therapy began, follow-up blood was collected from HIV-infected patients roughly three months, about 14 weeks, later. Since whole blood was used without any cell fractionation, the repertoire reflected all peripheral T cells in unsorted form. To prepare the library, 5' RACE was applied. Sequencing used an Illumina MiSeq. SuperScript III was used to reverse transcribe 500 ng RNA with primers targeting the alpha and beta constant regions. Separate libraries for the alpha and beta chains were generated through chain-specific third strand synthesis that incorporated multiplexing indices. Clones were called with MiXCR by TCRdb after fastp trimmed the public reads at Q25, and only in-frame beta chains were retained. Here each entry gathers all rows of one CDR3 protein and keeps the most common genes and DNA. Recorded for this sample are some 20,000 distinct CDR3 sequences; roughly 7.9% of them occurred a single time. The top ten hold roughly 20% of the sample.

The source material was blood, sampled during antiretroviral therapy. The receptors here all came from an adult with HIV infection.

There are many counts of this clonotype. The chain joins TRBV20-1 to TRBJ1-2; perhaps TRBD1 as D (5 bases). Trimming pared 0 bases from V and 4 bases from J, leaving 12 bases between. Germline assignment: CDR1 DFQATT and CDR2 SNEGSKA (reference sequence). The CDR3 is 14 amino acids. The chain's CDR3 is CSARDLGDFYGYTF. The CDR3 coding sequence is TGCAGTGCTAGAGATCTGGGGGATTTCTATGGCTACACCTTC.

This clonotype was observed at least ten times. This chain uses TRBV7-3 with TRBJ1-1, with D perhaps matching TRBD1 (5 bases). The CDR3 consists of 14 residues. V shed 2 bases and J shed 3 bases, with 10 bases lying between them. Germline CDR1 and CDR2: SGHTA and FQGTGA. Here the CDR3 reads CASSLLGVDTEAFF. The CDR3 nucleotides are TGTGCCAGCAGCTTATTGGGGGTAGACACTGAAGCTTTCTTT.

Ten or more counts support this clonotype. The V and J genes are TRBV20-1 and TRBJ2-1; no clear D. The CDR3 sequence is 11 residues long. The V end lost 1 base, the J end lost 6 bases, and 4 bases lay between the germline ends. The germline V gene has CDR1 DFQATT and CDR2 SNEGSKA (reference sequence). CDR3 DNA: TGCAGTGCTAGAGCTACCAATGAGCAGTTCTTC. This encodes CSARATNEQFF.

Many counts were recorded for this clonotype. This rearrangement joins TRBV7-6 to TRBJ2-6, with D tentatively TRBD2 (5 bases). Germline V gene data show CDR1 as SGHVS and CDR2 as FNYEAQ. V was trimmed by 2 bases and J by 3 bases, leaving 14 bases between them. The CDR3 runs 17 residues. The CDR3 sequence: CASSLPPREGGANVLTF. The CDR3 region has the DNA TGTGCCAGCAGCTTACCCCCCCGGGAAGGTGGGGCCAACGTCCTGACTTTC.

This clonotype came up many times. The rearrangement links TRBV6-2 or TRBV6-3 to TRBJ2-5; D gene ambiguous. CDR1 and CDR2 (germline): MNHEY, SVGEGT. The CDR3 is made up of 12 amino acids. The ends were cut back, 5 bases at V and 7 bases at J, with 11 bases in the middle. The CDR3 region is CASSLRDRTQYF. CDR3 in DNA: TGTGCCAGCAGTCTACGTGATAGGACCCAGTACTTC.

This clonotype was observed at least ten times. The chain recombines TRBV5-1 with TRBJ2-7; D is uncertain. Per germline, CDR1 SGHRS and CDR2 YFSETQ. V shed 2 bases and J shed 3 bases, with 12 bases lying between them. The CDR3 has 14 residues. CDR3: CASSFGGADYEQYF. Written as DNA, the CDR3 is TGCGCCAGCAGCTTCGGCGGCGCGGACTACGAGCAGTACTTC.

This clonotype occurred a few times. In DNA form, the CDR3 reads TGCAGCGTTCCCCGGGGGGGCGGGAGTCGCTACAATGAGCAGTTCTTC. This sequence encodes CSVPRGGGSRYNEQFF. The genes are TRBV29-1 and TRBJ2-1, with 8 nucleotides matching TRBD2. Germline V lookup: CDR1 SQVTM, CDR2 ANQGSEA. V lost 5 bases, J lost 3 bases, and 12 bases stayed unmatched. The CDR3 covers 16 residues.

The gene calls are TRBV30 and TRBJ2-5, with D possibly TRBD1 on 7 matching bases. This CDR3 has 13 amino acids. Germline loops: CDR1 GTSNPN, CDR2 SVGIG (reference sequence). V was pared by 5 bases and J by 1 base, with 11 bases between. The CDR3 loop reads CAWAGQLQETQYF. The DNA for the CDR3 is TGTGCCTGGGCGGGACAGCTCCAAGAGACCCAGTACTTC.

The chain joins TRBV20-1 to TRBJ2-1; D is perhaps TRBD1 or TRBD2 (5 bases each). Germline assignment: CDR1 DFQATT and CDR2 SNEGSKA (reference sequence). V lost 6 bases, J lost 3 bases, and 15 bases lay in between. The CDR3 has 14 residues. CDR3 sequence (DNA): TGCAGTGCGTCCGGGACCGCCCTCTACAATGAGCAGTTCTTC. This sequence encodes CSASGTALYNEQFF.

V is TRBV6-2 or TRBV6-3 and J is TRBJ2-1; 8 bases line up with TRBD2. Germline V gene sequence: CDR1 MNHEY, CDR2 SVGEGT. The CDR3 loop spans 15 amino acids. V lost 5 bases and J lost 13; bases outside the gene matches: 16. CDR3 coding DNA: TGTGCCAGCAGTCCGCGGGGGGAGCTGGGGATGGGACAGTTCTTC. Its protein is CASSPRGELGMGQFF.

This clonotype was seen ten or more times. This chain joins TRBV24-1 and TRBJ2-1; 11 bases match TRBD2. Trimming took 4 bases from V and 1 from J; bases not matched to a gene: 5. Germline CDR1 and CDR2: KGHDR and SFDVKD. The length of the CDR3 is 17 residues. DNA of the CDR3: TGTGCCACCAGTGACCCCGGACTAGCGGGTTCCTACAATGAGCAGTTCTTC. Its protein is CATSDPGLAGSYNEQFF.

This clonotype was observed at least ten times. This sequence joins TRBV11-2 and TRBJ2-1; 11 nucleotides line up with TRBD2. The CDR3 extends over 17 amino acids. Germline loops: CDR1 SGHAT, CDR2 FQNNGV. The V and J ends lost 1 base and 4 bases, in that order; junction bases with no gene match: 6. The chain's CDR3 is CASSLGGGLAGYNEQFF. CDR3 DNA sequence: TGTGCCAGCAGCTTAGGGGGCGGACTAGCGGGTTACAATGAGCAGTTCTTC. The whole variable domain, filled in from reference TRBV11-2 and TRBJ2-1, reads EAGVAQSPRYKIIEKRQSVAFWCNPISGHATLYWYQQILGQGPKLLIQFQNNGVVDDSQLPKDRFSAERLKGVDSTLKIQPAKLEDSAVYLCASSLGGGLAGYNEQFFGPGTRLTVL.

This clonotype has a count of ten or more. The chain has TRBV20-1 and TRBJ1-5; TRBD1 aligns across 10 bases. The length of the CDR3 is 14 residues. Germline V gene sequence: CDR1 DFQATT, CDR2 SNEGSKA (reference sequence). Trimming took 3 bases from V and 7 from J; bases not matched to a gene: 6. The CDR3 is CSASMGTGVQPQHF. CDR3 nucleotide sequence: TGCAGTGCTAGTATGGGGACAGGGGTCCAGCCCCAGCATTTT.

Many counts were recorded for this clonotype. The chain recombines TRBV12-3 or TRBV12-4 with TRBJ2-1; possible D gene TRBD1, 5 bases. With 7 bases removed from V and 0 bases from J, the gap between germline ends came to 16 bases. This CDR3 region has 16 residues. The CDR3 DNA reads TGTGCCAGCACCTCTGGGGCAATAAGCTCCTACAATGAGCAGTTCTTC. Translating gives CASTSGAISSYNEQFF.

This clonotype has only a few counts. This sequence joins TRBV29-1 and TRBJ1-2; no clear D gene. V lost 6 bases and J lost 8, with 13 bases in between. This CDR3 region has 11 residues. The germline gives CDR1 SQVTM, CDR2 ANQGSEA. The CDR3 sequence: CSVYGLWGYTF. The CDR3 coding sequence is TGCAGCGTGTATGGACTCTGGGGCTACACCTTC.

This clonotype was counted many times. The chain uses TRBV5-1 and TRBJ2-5; TRBD2 matches 14 bases. V lost 3 bases and J lost 4; bases outside the gene matches: 2. CDR1 and CDR2 from the germline V gene are SGHRS and YFSETQ. This CDR3 spans 15 amino acids. The CDR3 region is CASSSGTSGGETQYF. The CDR3 DNA follows: TGCGCCAGCAGCTCCGGGACTAGCGGGGGAGAGACCCAGTACTTC.

This clonotype was observed many times. The CDR3 loop reads CSVGTSAEEKLFF. As DNA, the CDR3 is TGCAGCGTTGGGACCTCCGCGGAAGAAAAACTGTTTTTT. V usage is TRBV29-1 and J usage is TRBJ1-4, with no clear D. Looked up from germline, CDR1 is SQVTM and CDR2 is ANQGSEA. The CDR3 spans 13 residues. Trimming pared 4 bases from V and 8 bases from J, leaving 14 bases between.

This clonotype was seen ten or more times. V is TRBV13 and J is TRBJ2-4, with D tentatively TRBD2 (7 bases). Per the germline V gene, CDR1 is PRHDT and CDR2 is FYEKMQ (reference sequence). Trimming stripped 3 bases from V and 6 bases from J, with 15 bases between. The CDR3 runs to 15 residues. Here the CDR3 DNA reads TGTGCCAGCAGCTTCGCCGGGGGGCGGAGAAACATTCAGTACTTC. Encoded protein: CASSFAGGRRNIQYF.

At least ten counts were recorded for this clonotype. The rearrangement links TRBV5-1 to TRBJ2-3, with D perhaps TRBD1 (5 bases). Germline V gives CDR1 SGHRS, CDR2 YFSETQ. The CDR3 contains 16 residues. Trimming removed 4 bases at V and 4 bases at J, with 19 bases between. The CDR3 spells CASSPKGQGRADTQYF. In DNA, the CDR3 is TGCGCCAGCAGCCCAAAGGGGCAGGGAAGAGCAGATACGCAGTATTTT.

Many counts were recorded for this clonotype. V is TRBV21-1 and J is TRBJ1-1. TRBV21-1 is a pseudogene locus. CDR3 size: 13 residues. The CDR3 DNA reads TGTGCCAGCAGCAAAGCCAGGAACACTGAAGCTTTCTTT. Its protein is CASSKARNTEAFF.

A few counts support this clonotype. This chain uses TRBV5-1 with TRBJ1-1, with TRBD1 matching over 11 bases. CDR1 and CDR2 (germline): SGHRS, YFSETQ. V gave up 7 bases and J gave up 5 bases; unmatched junction bases: 10. The CDR3 has 15 residues. In DNA, the CDR3 is TGCGCCAGCGCTCGGACAGGGGGCGTTAAGACTGAAGCTTTCTTT. It specifies CASARTGGVKTEAFF.